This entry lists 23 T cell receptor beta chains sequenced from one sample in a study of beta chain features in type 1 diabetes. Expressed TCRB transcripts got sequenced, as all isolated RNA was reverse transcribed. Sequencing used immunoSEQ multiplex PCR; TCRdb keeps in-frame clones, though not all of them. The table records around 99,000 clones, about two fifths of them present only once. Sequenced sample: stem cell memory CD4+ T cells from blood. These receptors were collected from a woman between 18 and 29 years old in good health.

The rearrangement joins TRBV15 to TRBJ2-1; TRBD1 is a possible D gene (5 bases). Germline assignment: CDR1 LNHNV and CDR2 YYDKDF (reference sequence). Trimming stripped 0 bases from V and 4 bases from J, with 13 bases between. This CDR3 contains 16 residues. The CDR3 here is CATSRDEGVRYNEQFF. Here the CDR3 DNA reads TGTGCCACCAGCAGAGATGAAGGGGTGCGATACAATGAGCAGTTCTTC.

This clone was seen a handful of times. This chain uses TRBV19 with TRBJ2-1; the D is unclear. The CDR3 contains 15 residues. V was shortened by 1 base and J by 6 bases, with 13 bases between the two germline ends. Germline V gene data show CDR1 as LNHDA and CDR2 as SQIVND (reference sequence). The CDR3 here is CASSIAVSSFNEQFF. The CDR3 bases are TGTGCCAGTAGTATAGCGGTTTCATCGTTCAATGAGCAGTTCTTC.

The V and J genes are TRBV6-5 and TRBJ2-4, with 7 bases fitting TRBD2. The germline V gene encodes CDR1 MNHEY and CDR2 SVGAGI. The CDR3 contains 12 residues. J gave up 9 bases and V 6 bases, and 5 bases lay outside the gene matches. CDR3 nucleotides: TGTGCCAGCAGGTCTAGCGGTGGCATTCAGTACTTC. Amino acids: CASRSSGGIQYF.

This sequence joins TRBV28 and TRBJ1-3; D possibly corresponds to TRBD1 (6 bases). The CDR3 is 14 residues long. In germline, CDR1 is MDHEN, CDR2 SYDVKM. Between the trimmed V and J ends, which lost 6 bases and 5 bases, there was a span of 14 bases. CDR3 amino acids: CASRGAQHRNTIYF. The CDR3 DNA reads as TGTGCCAGCAGGGGGGCCCAGCATCGAAACACCATATATTTT.

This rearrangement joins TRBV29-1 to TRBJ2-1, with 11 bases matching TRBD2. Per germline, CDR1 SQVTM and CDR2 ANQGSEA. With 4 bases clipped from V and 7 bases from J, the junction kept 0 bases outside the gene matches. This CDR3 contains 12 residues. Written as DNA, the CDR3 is TGCAGCGTTGCTAGCGGGAGGAATGAGCAGTTCTTC. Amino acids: CSVASGRNEQFF.

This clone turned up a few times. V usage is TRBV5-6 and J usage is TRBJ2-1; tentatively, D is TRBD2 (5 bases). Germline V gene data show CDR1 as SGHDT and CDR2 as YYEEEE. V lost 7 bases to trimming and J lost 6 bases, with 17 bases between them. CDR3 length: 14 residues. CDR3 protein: CASAIWTPLNEQFF. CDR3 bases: TGTGCCAGCGCGATTTGGACTCCCCTCAATGAGCAGTTCTTC.

CDR3 in DNA: TGCGCCAGCAGCTTGGCAGGGGGCTCGACCACCGGGGAGCTGTTTTTT. Protein product: CASSLAGGSTTGELFF. The chain couples TRBV5-1 to TRBJ2-2; 8 nucleotides align to TRBD1. CDR3 length equals 16 residues. Losses at the gene ends were 0 bases for V and 4 bases for J; bases not matched to a gene: 5. Germline CDR1 and CDR2: SGHRS and YFSETQ. The full variable domain, rest sourced from reference TRBV5-1 and TRBJ2-2, is KAGVTQTPRYLIKTRGQQVTLSCSPISGHRSVSWYQQTPGQGLQFLFEYFSETQRNKGNFPGRFSGRQFSNSRSEMNVSTLELGDSALYLCASSLAGGSTTGELFFGEGSRLTVL.

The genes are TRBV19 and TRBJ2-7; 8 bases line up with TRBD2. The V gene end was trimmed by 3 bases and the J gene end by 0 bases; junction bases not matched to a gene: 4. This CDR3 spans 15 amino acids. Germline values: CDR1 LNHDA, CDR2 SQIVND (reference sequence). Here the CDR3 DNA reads TGTGCCAGTAGTATTGTAGCGGGAAGCTCCTACGAGCAGTACTTC. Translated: CASSIVAGSSYEQYF. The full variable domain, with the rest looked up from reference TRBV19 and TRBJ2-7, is DGGITQSPKYLFRKEGQNVTLSCEQNLNHDAMYWYRQDPGQGLRLIYYSQIVNDFQKGDIAEGYSVSREKKESFPLTVTSAQKNPTAFYLCASSIVAGSSYEQYFGPGTRLTVT.

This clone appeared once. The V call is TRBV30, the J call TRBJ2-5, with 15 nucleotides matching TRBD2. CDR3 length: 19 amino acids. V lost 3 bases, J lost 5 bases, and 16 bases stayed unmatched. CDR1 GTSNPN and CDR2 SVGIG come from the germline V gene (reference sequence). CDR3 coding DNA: TGTGCCTGGAGACCTCCGGGACTAGCGGGAGGACCCTCTGGGGAGACCCAGTACTTC. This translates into CAWRPPGLAGGPSGETQYF.

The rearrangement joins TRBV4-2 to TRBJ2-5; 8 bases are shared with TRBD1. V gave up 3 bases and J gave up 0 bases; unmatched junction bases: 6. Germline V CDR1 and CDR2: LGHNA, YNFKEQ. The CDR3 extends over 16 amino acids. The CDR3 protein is CASSQDGTGYQETQYF. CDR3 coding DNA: TGTGCCAGCAGCCAGGACGGGACAGGTTACCAAGAGACCCAGTACTTC.

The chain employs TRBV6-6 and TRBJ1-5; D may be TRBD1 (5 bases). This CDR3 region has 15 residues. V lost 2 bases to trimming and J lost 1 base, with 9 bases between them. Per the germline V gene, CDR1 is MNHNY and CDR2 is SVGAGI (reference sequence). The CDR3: CASSYVGQSNQPQHF. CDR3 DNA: TGTGCCAGCAGTTACGTCGGACAAAGCAATCAGCCCCAGCATTTT.

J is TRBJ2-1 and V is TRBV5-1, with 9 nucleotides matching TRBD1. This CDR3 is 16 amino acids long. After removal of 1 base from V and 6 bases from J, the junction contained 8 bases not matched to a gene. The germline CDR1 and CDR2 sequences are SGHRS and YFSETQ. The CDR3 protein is CASSLYGTGLGNEQFF. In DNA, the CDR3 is TGCGCCAGCAGCTTGTATGGGACAGGGCTTGGCAATGAGCAGTTCTTC.

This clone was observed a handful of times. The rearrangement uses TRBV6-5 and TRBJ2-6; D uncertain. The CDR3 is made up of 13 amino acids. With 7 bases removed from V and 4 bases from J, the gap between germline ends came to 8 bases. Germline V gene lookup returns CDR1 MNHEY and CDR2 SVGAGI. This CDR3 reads CASTGPGANVLTF. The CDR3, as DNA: TGTGCCAGCACAGGCCCCGGGGCCAACGTCCTGACTTTC.

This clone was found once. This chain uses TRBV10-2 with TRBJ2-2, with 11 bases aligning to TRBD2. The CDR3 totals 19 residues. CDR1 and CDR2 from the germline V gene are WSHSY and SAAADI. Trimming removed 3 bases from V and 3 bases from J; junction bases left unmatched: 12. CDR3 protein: CASSDRASGRRMDTGELFF. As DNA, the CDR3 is TGCGCCAGCAGTGACCGGGCTAGCGGGAGGCGGATGGACACCGGGGAGCTGTTTTTT.

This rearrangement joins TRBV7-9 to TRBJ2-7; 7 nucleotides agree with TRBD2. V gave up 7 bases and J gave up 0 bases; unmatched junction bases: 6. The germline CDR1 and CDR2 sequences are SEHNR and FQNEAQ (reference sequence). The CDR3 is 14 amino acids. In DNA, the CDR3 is TGTGCCAGCATCCTTGGGGGGGGCTCCTACGAGCAGTACTTC. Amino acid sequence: CASILGGGSYEQYF.

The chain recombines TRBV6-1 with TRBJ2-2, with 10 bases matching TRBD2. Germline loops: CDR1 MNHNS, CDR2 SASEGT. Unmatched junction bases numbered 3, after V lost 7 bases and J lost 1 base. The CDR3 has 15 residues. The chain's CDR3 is CASTRLAGNTGELFF. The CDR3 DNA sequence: TGTGCCAGCACCAGACTAGCGGGGAACACCGGGGAGCTGTTTTTT.

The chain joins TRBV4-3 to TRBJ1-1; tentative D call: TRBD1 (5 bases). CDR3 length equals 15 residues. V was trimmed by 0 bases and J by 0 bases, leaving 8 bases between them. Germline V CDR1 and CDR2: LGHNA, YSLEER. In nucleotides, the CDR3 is TGCGCCAGCAGCCAAGATGGGGCTATGAACACTGAAGCTTTCTTT. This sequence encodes CASSQDGAMNTEAFF.

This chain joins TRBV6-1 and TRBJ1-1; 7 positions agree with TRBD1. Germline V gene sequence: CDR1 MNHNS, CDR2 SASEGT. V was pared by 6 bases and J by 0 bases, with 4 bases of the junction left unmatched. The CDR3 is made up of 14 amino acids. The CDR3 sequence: CASSEGQLNTEAFF. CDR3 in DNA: TGTGCCAGCAGCGAGGGACAGCTGAACACTGAAGCTTTCTTT.

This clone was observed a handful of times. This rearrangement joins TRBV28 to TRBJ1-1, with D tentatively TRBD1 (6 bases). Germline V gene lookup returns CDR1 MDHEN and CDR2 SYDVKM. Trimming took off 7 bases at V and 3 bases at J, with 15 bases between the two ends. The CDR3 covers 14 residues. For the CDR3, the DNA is TGTGCCAGCACCTCCGGGGGGGCAGACACTGAAGCTTTCTTT. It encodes CASTSGGADTEAFF. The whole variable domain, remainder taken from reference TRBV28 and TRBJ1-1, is DVKVTQSSRYLVKRTGEKVFLECVQDMDHENMFWYRQDPGLGLRLIYFSYDVKMKEKGDIPEGYSVSREKKERFSLILESASTNQTSMYLCASTSGGADTEAFFGQGTRLTVV.

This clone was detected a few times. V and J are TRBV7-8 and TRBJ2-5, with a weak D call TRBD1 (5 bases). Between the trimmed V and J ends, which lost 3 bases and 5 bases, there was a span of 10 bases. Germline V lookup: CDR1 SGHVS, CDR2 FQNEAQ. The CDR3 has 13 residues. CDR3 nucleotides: TGTGCCAGCAGCTTCGACAGCCTTGAGACCCAGTACTTC. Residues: CASSFDSLETQYF.

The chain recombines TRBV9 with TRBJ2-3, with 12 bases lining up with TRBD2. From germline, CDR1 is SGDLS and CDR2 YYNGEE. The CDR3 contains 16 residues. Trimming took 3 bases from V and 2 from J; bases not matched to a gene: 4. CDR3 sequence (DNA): TGTGCCAGCAGCGACTGGACTAGCGGGAACACAGATACGCAGTATTTT. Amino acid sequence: CASSDWTSGNTDTQYF.

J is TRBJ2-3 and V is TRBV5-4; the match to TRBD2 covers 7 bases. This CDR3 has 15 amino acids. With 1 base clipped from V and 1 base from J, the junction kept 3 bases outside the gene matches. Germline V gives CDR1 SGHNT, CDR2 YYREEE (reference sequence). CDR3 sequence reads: CASSLRLAGTDTQYF. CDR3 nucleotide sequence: TGTGCCAGCAGCTTGCGGCTAGCGGGCACAGATACGCAGTATTTT.

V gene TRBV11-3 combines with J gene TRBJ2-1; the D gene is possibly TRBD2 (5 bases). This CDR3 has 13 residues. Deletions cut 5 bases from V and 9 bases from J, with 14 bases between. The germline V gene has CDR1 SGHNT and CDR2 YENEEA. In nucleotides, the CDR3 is TGTGCCAGCAGCGCACAACTAGAAGGTGAGCAGTTCTTC. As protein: CASSAQLEGEQFF.